This T cell receptor (beta chain) is drawn from a study of blood T cells in healthy people across ages. The germline gives CDR1 SGHVS, CDR2 FQNEAQ. Trimming removed 5 bases at V and 2 bases at J, with 16 bases between. The CDR3 has 16 residues. Using a J-beta primer mix together with a sample-barcoded 5' primer, a second PCR was run for roughly 6 to 11 cycles. TCRdb ran MiXCR on the 5' RACE reads and lists one entry per CDR3 protein. The data contain 550,000 to 750,000 distinct CDR3 sequences, about 21% of them seen just once; the ten biggest clones take up roughly 3.6%. The table lists this clonotype with a few counts.

Sequenced material: blood. This sequence was found in a man aged 65 to 85 in good health. The chain is built from TRBV7-8 and TRBJ2-1, with a tentative D call TRBD1 (5 bases). The CDR3 nucleotides read TGTGCCAGCAGCCCCCAGGGCCTTGGCGCCTACAATGAGCAGTTCTTC. This sequence encodes CASSPQGLGAYNEQFF.